The source of this TCR beta chain is a study of T cells in Graves' hyperthyroidism and ophthalmopathy (dated by TCRdb to the late 2010s). A note on the overall study: Peripheral blood was sampled at the time of initial diagnosis, prior to any treatment. The paper reports TCR Vbeta CDR3 sequencing of some 140 peripheral blood samples: fewer than 50 ophthalmopathy, about 75 hyperthyroidism and roughly 17 progressor patients. The 100 discovery patients were randomly split 7:3 into training and test sets. In addition, the study compared T-cell repertoires in thyroid tissue and in blood from several Graves' hyperthyroidism patients. Once sampling was done, hyperthyroidism patients were given methimazole at a starting dose of 30 mg daily, whereas ophthalmopathy patients were given high-dose intravenous methylprednisolone. Prospective prediction of ophthalmopathy was tested in an independent validation cohort consisting of 18 to 20 hyperthyroidism patients and around 16 patients who later progressed to ophthalmopathy. TCR V-J signatures able to tell the groups apart were searched for in a discovery cohort of 95 or so patients, of whom 43 had Graves' ophthalmopathy and roughly 59 had stable Graves' hyperthyroidism. General conclusions and limits of the study: Most expanded thyroid clonotypes (frequency above 0.001) were also detected in blood, a finding suggesting that blood repertoires may reflect thyroid immune responses. Ophthalmopathy was separated from stable hyperthyroidism by a 13 V-J signature model, with approximately 85% sensitivity and just over 81% specificity obtained in cross-validation and 80%/75% obtained in testing. In validation, progression to ophthalmopathy was predicted by the model with roughly 71% sensitivity and 72% to 85% specificity, a median of approximately 6.5 months before onset. Sample size was not statistically predetermined, and blinding of investigators to group allocation was not performed.

Ophthalmopathy patients had moderately to severely active disease, with a Clinical Activity Score of 3 or more, a NOSPECS grade of 4 or more, and a disease duration of less than 3 months. The study excluded patients with uncontrolled infections, other autoimmune diseases, pregnancy or lactation. Diagnoses relied on clinical symptoms, serum thyroxine and TRAb, thyroid ultrasound and orbital computed tomography. PBMCs were isolated from more than 9 ml of fresh peripheral blood by Ficoll-Paque density gradient centrifugation. Total RNA was extracted using Trizol reagent, and RNA quality was assessed on an Agilent 2100 Bioanalyzer. TCR beta CDR3 regions were amplified from RNA transcripts. A first-round RT-PCR of the TCR CDR3 used the HTBI primer set with the Qiagen OneStep RT-PCR kit. A second multiplex PCR round built the libraries, followed by size selection and purification. Sequencing of the libraries was done on an Illumina HiSeq2000 using paired-end 100 bp reads. In the source study's methods: SOAPnuke was used to process the raw data, throwing out any read that contained adapters or uncalled bases, had a mean Phred below 15, or lacked an exact constant-primer or identifier match. High-quality paired reads were merged with COPE v1.2.5, and unique nucleotide sequences were defined as clonotypes. MiTCR v1.1 was used to align the clonotypes against IMGT TRBV, TRBD and TRBJ reference segments. The analysis was restricted to V-J combinations with a frequency above 0.0001, which together covered 99% to 99.2% of the repertoires. A TCS score was defined as the ratio between F50 (clonal expansion) and ExV (chaos), using BLOSUM62-based TCRdist between CDR3 peptides within each V-J. Welch's t-statistics and random forest reduced fewer than 550 V-J features to 10 to 15, which were used in a naive Bayes classifier (R e1071). TCRdb's own reprocessing of the public reads used fastp at Q25 and MiXCR and kept productive beta chains. Every entry covers one CDR3 protein and lists the most common genes and DNA from its rows. These V and J calls originate from TCRdb's pipeline instead of the authors' own analysis. In all, the sample holds a few hundred thousand distinct CDR3 sequences, and roughly an eighth of those were seen once. The ten largest clones add up to 30% to 40% of the sample.

In its sample, this clonotype was seen many times. Its antigen is still unknown. Base qualities are not recorded, but no much larger clone differs from it by a single base. The CDR3 sequence holds 13 residues, the cysteine and phenylalanine included. Kept here is only the CDR3 DNA, which spans 39 bases and is read in frame from base 1. V and J are truncated by 0 bases and 6 bases respectively, leaving an intervening sequence of 7 bases. The germline V gene supplies CDR1 ENHRY and CDR2 SYGVKD. The chain is made from TRBV10-3 and TRBJ2-3; the D call could be TRBD1 or TRBD2, with each sharing 5 bases. The sequence was collected from a woman aged 40 to 55 with Graves' ophthalmopathy. Sequencing was carried out using blood. CDR3 loop: CAISESGEDTQYF. The bases are TGTGCCATCAGTGAGTCGGGGGAGGATACGCAGTATTTT.